This TCR beta chain originates from a study of blood T cell repertoires in COVID-19. Whole-study context: T cells, B-cell-depleted T cells, or PBMCs supplied cDNA or gDNA.

Per the authors' pipeline: Reference gene primer amplification in the assay estimated nucleated cell counts. Using immunoSEQ multiplex PCR, the repertoire was profiled, and TCRdb retains in-frame clones only, with some absent. D and trimming were read from the DNA, whereas the V and J calls and clone size are those reported in that table. The data contain 250,000 to 350,000 clones, 84% of them seen just once; the ten biggest clones take up roughly 1.5%. This CDR3 region has 17 residues. The V gene's germline CDR1 is MDHEN and CDR2 SYDVKM. V trimming: 6 bases; J trimming: 0 bases; junction bases outside the gene matches: 8. Patients from Seattle were sampled longitudinally, starting during active infection.

The TCR originated in a human donor with COVID-19, enrolled during active disease. The donor label of this sample is uncertain. The V call is TRBV28, the J call TRBJ2-1; 10 bases map to TRBD2. The specimen was peripheral blood. The CDR3 sequence is CASRGTSAKSSYNEQFF. In nucleotides, the CDR3 is TGTGCCAGCAGGGGGACTAGCGCTAAAAGCTCCTACAATGAGCAGTTCTTC.